These T cell receptor beta chains were read from a single sample in a study of blood T cell repertoires in COVID-19. Assay: immunoSEQ multiplex PCR; the TCRdb copy retains only in-frame clones and omits some. The sample contains 200,000 or so clones, roughly 88% of which appear only once. Sequencing used PBMCs or T cells enriched from blood (not recorded which). The receptor source for this set is a woman under 40 who had been exposed to COVID-19. CDR3s include the opening cysteine and the closing phenylalanine or tryptophan. D genes are given only for firm matches. A row's size may be missing; if present it is once, few, many or a size class.

D gene: .
J gene: TRBJ1-1
V gene: TRBV20-1
clone size: .
CDR3 DNA: TGCAGTGCTAGTAGAGTGAACACTGAAGCTTTCTTT
CDR3 protein: CSASRVNTEAFF

D gene: .
J gene: TRBJ2-1
V gene: TRBV11-2
clone size: once
CDR3 DNA: TGTGCCAGCAGCTTGACGGGAGACGTTATCAATGAGCAGTTCTTC
CDR3 protein: CASSLTGDVINEQFF

D gene: .
J gene: TRBJ2-3
V gene: TRBV29-1
clone size: .
CDR3 DNA: TGCAGCGTTGGCGAGGGAGCAGATACGCAGTATTTT
CDR3 protein: CSVGEGADTQYF

D gene: TRBD1
J gene: TRBJ1-2
V gene: TRBV30
clone size: once
CDR3 DNA: TGTGCCTCCACGACAGGGGGGGGCTACACCTTC
CDR3 protein: CASTTGGGYTF

D gene: .
J gene: TRBJ1-5
V gene: TRBV19
clone size: .
CDR3 DNA: TGTGCCAGCCACGTTACAGTGCCAAATCAGCCCCAGCATTTT
CDR3 protein: CASHVTVPNQPQHF

D gene: .
J gene: TRBJ2-7
V gene: TRBV1
clone size: .
CDR3 DNA: TGCACCAGCAGGACTAGCGACGATTCCTACGAGCAGTACTTC
CDR3 protein: CTSRTSDDSYEQYF

D gene: .
J gene: TRBJ2-2
V gene: TRBV7-9
clone size: .
CDR3 DNA: TGTGCCAGCAGCTTAAAGGGGACCGGGGAGCTGTTTTTT
CDR3 protein: CASSLKGTGELFF

D gene: .
J gene: TRBJ1-6
V gene: TRBV2
clone size: .
CDR3 DNA: TGTGCCAGCAGGCGAGCGGGAACCAATTCACCCCTCCACTTT
CDR3 protein: CASRRAGTNSPLHF

D gene: TRBD1
J gene: TRBJ1-1
V gene: TRBV5-5
clone size: once
CDR3 DNA: TGTGCCAGCAGCAGGACAGGGAGGACTGAAGCTTTCTTT
CDR3 protein: CASSRTGRTEAFF

D gene: TRBD1
J gene: TRBJ1-5
V gene: TRBV19
clone size: .
CDR3 DNA: TGTGCCAGTAGTAAAAGACAGGGTAGCAATCAGCCCCAGCATTTT
CDR3 protein: CASSKRQGSNQPQHF

D gene: .
J gene: TRBJ2-7
V gene: TRBV30
clone size: .
CDR3 DNA: TGTGCCTGGAGTAGTGGACAGAGCAACGTAGACGAGCAGTACTTC
CDR3 protein: CAWSSGQSNVDEQYF

D gene: .
J gene: TRBJ2-2
V gene: TRBV7-3
clone size: .
CDR3 DNA: TGTGCCAGCCGCGCCGCGAACACCGGGGAGCTGTTTTTT
CDR3 protein: CASRAANTGELFF

D gene: .
J gene: TRBJ2-7
V gene: TRBV7-2
clone size: once
CDR3 DNA: TGTGCCAGCAGCTTAGGCGGGCTCTCCTACGAGCAGTACTTC
CDR3 protein: CASSLGGLSYEQYF

D gene: .
J gene: TRBJ1-1
V gene: TRBV29-1
clone size: .
CDR3 DNA: TGCAGCGTAGAGGGCGAGAACACTGAAGCTTTCTTT
CDR3 protein: CSVEGENTEAFF

D gene: .
J gene: TRBJ1-1
V gene: TRBV10-3
clone size: .
CDR3 DNA: TGTGCCATCAGTAAGACAGTTCCGAACACTGAAGCTTTCTTT
CDR3 protein: CAISKTVPNTEAFF

D gene: .
J gene: TRBJ2-7
V gene: TRBV19
clone size: .
CDR3 DNA: TGTGCCAGTAGTCTCACAGGTTACGAGCAGTACTTC
CDR3 protein: CASSLTGYEQYF

D gene: TRBD2
J gene: TRBJ2-5
V gene: TRBV3-1/TRBV3-2
clone size: .
CDR3 DNA: TGTGCCAGCAGCCAAGGATTAGCGGGGTACCAAGAGACCCAGTACTTC
CDR3 protein: CASSQGLAGYQETQYF

D gene: TRBD1
J gene: TRBJ1-2
V gene: TRBV3-1/TRBV3-2
clone size: .
CDR3 DNA: TGTGCCAGCAGTCTAGGACAGGGAGGGGGGAACTATGGCTACACCTTC
CDR3 protein: CASSLGQGGGNYGYTF

D gene: .
J gene: TRBJ1-1
V gene: TRBV29-1
clone size: .
CDR3 DNA: TGCAGCGTTCCAGGGTTTAATGAAGCTTTCTTT
CDR3 protein: CSVPGFNEAFF

D gene: .
J gene: TRBJ1-1
V gene: TRBV5-4
clone size: .
CDR3 DNA: TGTGCCAGCAGCTGGGGCGGGGGGGGATACACTGAAGCTTTCTTT
CDR3 protein: CASSWGGGGYTEAFF

D gene: .
J gene: TRBJ1-6
V gene: TRBV5-1
clone size: .
CDR3 DNA: TGCGCCAGCAGCCCCGGGAGGGCAGGCAATAATTCACCCCTCCACTTT
CDR3 protein: CASSPGRAGNNSPLHF

D gene: .
J gene: TRBJ1-3
V gene: TRBV30
clone size: few
CDR3 DNA: TGTGCCTGGATTAGCCACTCTGGAAACACCATATATTTT
CDR3 protein: CAWISHSGNTIYF

D gene: TRBD1
J gene: TRBJ1-3
V gene: TRBV6-1
clone size: .
CDR3 DNA: TGTGCCAGCAGTGAAAAGTCAGGGGGCGCGCACTCTGGAAACACCATATATTTT
CDR3 protein: CASSEKSGGAHSGNTIYF

D gene: .
J gene: TRBJ2-2
V gene: TRBV27
clone size: .
CDR3 DNA: TGTGCCAGCAGTTTTCAACTAACTAACACCGGGGAGCTGTTTTTT
CDR3 protein: CASSFQLTNTGELFF

D gene: TRBD1
J gene: TRBJ2-7
V gene: TRBV10-3
clone size: .
CDR3 DNA: TGTGCCATCCTCGACCCCGGACAGGGGTTAAAGTACTTC
CDR3 protein: CAILDPGQGLKYF

D gene: .
J gene: TRBJ2-7
V gene: TRBV2
clone size: .
CDR3 DNA: TGTGCCAGCAGTCGGTATTTCCACGAGCAGTACTTC
CDR3 protein: CASSRYFHEQYF

D gene: .
J gene: TRBJ2-7
V gene: TRBV20-1
clone size: .
CDR3 DNA: TGCAGTGCCCCCAGGGGCTACGAGCAGTACTTC
CDR3 protein: CSAPRGYEQYF

D gene: TRBD1
J gene: TRBJ2-1
V gene: TRBV4-1
clone size: .
CDR3 DNA: TGCGCCAGCAGCCAAGTCAGGGGGATAGATGAGCAGTTCTTC
CDR3 protein: CASSQVRGIDEQFF

D gene: .
J gene: TRBJ1-6
V gene: TRBV3-1/TRBV3-2
clone size: .
CDR3 DNA: TGTGCCAGCAGCCAAACCTCACAGGGCTGGCGTAATTCACCCCTCCACTTT
CDR3 protein: CASSQTSQGWRNSPLHF

D gene: TRBD1
J gene: TRBJ2-6
V gene: TRBV3-1/TRBV3-2
clone size: .
CDR3 DNA: TGTGCCAGCAGCCAATATAGGACAGGGTGGTCTGGGGCCAACGTCCTGACTTTC
CDR3 protein: CASSQYRTGWSGANVLTF

D gene: TRBD1
J gene: TRBJ1-2
V gene: TRBV7-7
clone size: .
CDR3 DNA: TGTGCCAGCAGCGAGACCGGGACAGGCCCCTTCTCCTATGGCTACACCTTC
CDR3 protein: CASSETGTGPFSYGYTF

D gene: TRBD2
J gene: TRBJ2-7
V gene: TRBV10-3
clone size: .
CDR3 DNA: TGTGCCATCAGTGAGTCGAGGGGGTCTAGCGGGAGGAATTTCTACGAGCAGTACTTC
CDR3 protein: CAISESRGSSGRNFYEQYF

D gene: .
J gene: TRBJ1-1
V gene: TRBV5-1
clone size: few
CDR3 DNA: TGCGCCAGCAGCCCCGGGGGGGGCAGGAACACTGAAGCTTTCTTT
CDR3 protein: CASSPGGGRNTEAFF

D gene: .
J gene: TRBJ2-7
V gene: TRBV7-8
clone size: .
CDR3 DNA: TGTGCCAGCAGCTTAGAGCCTAGTCAAGAGCAGTACTTC
CDR3 protein: CASSLEPSQEQYF

D gene: .
J gene: TRBJ2-5
V gene: TRBV27
clone size: once
CDR3 DNA: TGTGCCAGCAGCTTTGGCGCCACGGCGGGAGAGACCCAGTACTTC
CDR3 protein: CASSFGATAGETQYF